This TCR beta chain was observed in a study of blood T cell repertoires in COVID-19. Original analysis: Estimates of nucleated cell counts were drawn from the amplification of reference gene primers. Measured with immunoSEQ multiplex PCR; TCRdb has only the in-frame clones, and not every one. The V and J calls and the clone size are those of that table, but D and trimming were determined from the DNA. The data hold 250,000 to 350,000 clones, with more than 75% observed a single time. CDR1 and CDR2 from the germline V gene are MNHEY and SVGAGI. Trimming left V 2 bases short and J 6 bases short, with 13 bases between. The CDR3 extends over 14 amino acids. In assigning cohorts, the study relied on participant-reported clinical history.

Sequencing was carried out using PBMCs or T cells enriched from blood (not recorded which). The TCR originated in a woman aged 18-35 years who had recovered from COVID-19. V usage is TRBV6-5 and J usage is TRBJ1-1, with D possibly TRBD1 on 5 matching bases. Written as DNA, the CDR3 is TGTGCCAGCAGTTACAACGGGGGAGGGGCTGAAGCTTTCTTT. It codes for CASSYNGGGAEAFF.